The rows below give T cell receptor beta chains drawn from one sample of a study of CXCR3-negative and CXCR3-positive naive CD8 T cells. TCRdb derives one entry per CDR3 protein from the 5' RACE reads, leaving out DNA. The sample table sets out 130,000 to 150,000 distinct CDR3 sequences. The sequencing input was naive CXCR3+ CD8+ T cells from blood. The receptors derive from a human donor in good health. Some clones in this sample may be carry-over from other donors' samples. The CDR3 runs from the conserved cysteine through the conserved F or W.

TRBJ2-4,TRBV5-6,CASSLASGRMAENIQYF
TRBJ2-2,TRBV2,CASSVDHGHPSGELFF
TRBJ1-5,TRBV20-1,CSAKKQGGESQPQHF
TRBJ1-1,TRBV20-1,CSARAGTHTEAFF
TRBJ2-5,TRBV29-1,CSVLATEFQETQYF
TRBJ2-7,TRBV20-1,CSASPGGGDYEQYF
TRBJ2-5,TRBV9,CASSEGDRGLRETQYF
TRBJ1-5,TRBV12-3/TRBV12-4,CASCGGQGGFGQPQHF
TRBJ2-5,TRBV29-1,CSVRDMGEETQYF
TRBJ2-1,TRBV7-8,CASSPGQPEQFF
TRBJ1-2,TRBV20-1,CSAPPDPPLYGYTF
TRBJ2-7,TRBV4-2,CASSPFGQGYYEQYF
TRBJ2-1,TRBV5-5,CASSLASRGQLIYNEQFF
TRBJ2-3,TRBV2,CASSELAGPDTQYF
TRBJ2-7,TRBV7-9,CASTAPTMGYEQYF
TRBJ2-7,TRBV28,CASRSTSGSYEQYF
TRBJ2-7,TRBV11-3,CASSLGSEGTYEQYF
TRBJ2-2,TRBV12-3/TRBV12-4,CASTRIGNTGELFF
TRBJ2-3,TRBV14,CASSQWVPTDTQYF
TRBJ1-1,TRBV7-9,CGSSPVGGGSDTEAFF
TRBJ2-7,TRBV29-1,CSVVVDPGQGYEQYF
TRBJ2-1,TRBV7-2,CASSFVPDRALSNEQFF
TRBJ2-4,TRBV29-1,CSVEDRERMKNIQYF
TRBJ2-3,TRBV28,CASSRGGRPTDTQYF
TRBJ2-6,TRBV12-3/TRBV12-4,CASSFRQGSENSGANVLTF
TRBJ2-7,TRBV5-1,CASSLEGGGEQYF
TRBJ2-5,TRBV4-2,CASSQDEEYQETQYF
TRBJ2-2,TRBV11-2,CACSVATGMELFF